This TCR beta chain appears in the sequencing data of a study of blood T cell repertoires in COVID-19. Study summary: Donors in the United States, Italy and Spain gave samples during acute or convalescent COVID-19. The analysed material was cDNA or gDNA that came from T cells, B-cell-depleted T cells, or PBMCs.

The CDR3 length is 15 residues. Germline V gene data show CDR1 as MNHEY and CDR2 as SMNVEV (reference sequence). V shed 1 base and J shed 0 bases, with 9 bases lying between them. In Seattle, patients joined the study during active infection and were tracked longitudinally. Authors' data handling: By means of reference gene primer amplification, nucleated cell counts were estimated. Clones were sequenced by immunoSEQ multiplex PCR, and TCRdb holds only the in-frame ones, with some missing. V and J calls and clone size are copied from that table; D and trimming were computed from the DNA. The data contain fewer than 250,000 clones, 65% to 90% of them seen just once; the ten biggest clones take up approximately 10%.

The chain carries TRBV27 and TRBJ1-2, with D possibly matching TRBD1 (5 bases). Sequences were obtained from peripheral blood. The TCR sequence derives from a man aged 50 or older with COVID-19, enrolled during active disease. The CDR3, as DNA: TGTGCCAGCAGTTTATACGGGGGAGCTAACTATGGCTACACCTTC. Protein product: CASSLYGGANYGYTF.